This T cell receptor beta chain was identified in a study of cytomegalovirus exposure and HLA in healthy donors. PCR involved 60 Vbeta and 13 Jbeta primers. Original analysis: The authors later counted about 80 million unique TCR beta chains, about 11 million of them shared. Profiled with immunoSEQ multiplex PCR; TCRdb holds only in-frame clones, not every one. From that table come the V and J calls and clone size; the DNA was used to work out D and trimming. This table has about 120,000 clones, about 8.6% appearing once. General study results and limits: A highly shared variant cluster was judged a likely technical artifact. Reports indicated that the classifier achieved high specificity and sensitivity in diagnosing cytomegalovirus status.

The donors comprised healthy bone marrow donors. Germline loops: CDR1 MNHEY, CDR2 SMNVEV (reference sequence). CDR3 length equals 12 residues. Worth noting for this clone: Its target is not known.

Specimen: PBMCs. This chain links TRBV27 with TRBJ2-5; 8 bases are a match to TRBD2. The J call may not be correct, given that the DNA end is closer to TRBJ2-7. The TCR originated in a woman in her thirties or forties in good health and CMV-seropositive. The DNA of the CDR3 is TGTGCCACCGGGGGGGGCCTCTACGAGCAGTACTTC. Protein sequence: CATGGGLYEQYF.